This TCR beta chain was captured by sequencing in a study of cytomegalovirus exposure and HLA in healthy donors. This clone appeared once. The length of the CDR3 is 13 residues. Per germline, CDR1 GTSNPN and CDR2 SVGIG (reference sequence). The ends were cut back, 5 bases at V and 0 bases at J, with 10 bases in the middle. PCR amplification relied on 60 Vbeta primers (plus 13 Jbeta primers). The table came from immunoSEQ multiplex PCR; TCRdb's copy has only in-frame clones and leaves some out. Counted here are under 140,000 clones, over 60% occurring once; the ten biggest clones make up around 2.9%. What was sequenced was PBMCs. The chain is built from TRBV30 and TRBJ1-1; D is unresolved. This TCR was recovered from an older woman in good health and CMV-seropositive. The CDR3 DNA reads TGTGCCTGGGCGCGCAAGATGAACACTGAAGCTTTCTTT. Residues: CAWARKMNTEAFF.